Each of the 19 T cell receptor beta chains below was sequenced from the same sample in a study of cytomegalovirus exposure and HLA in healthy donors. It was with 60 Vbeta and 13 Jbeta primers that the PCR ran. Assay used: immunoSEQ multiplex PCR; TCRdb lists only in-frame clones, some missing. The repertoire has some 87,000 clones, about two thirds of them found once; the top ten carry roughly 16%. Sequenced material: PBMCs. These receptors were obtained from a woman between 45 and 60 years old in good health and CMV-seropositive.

The CDR3 nucleotides read TGCGCCAGCAGCCAAGATCCCCAGGGACAGGTGGATGATCCGTCCCCTCTACGAGAGCAGTACTTC. Its protein is CASSQDPQGQVDDPSPLREQYF. The chain recombines TRBV4-1 with TRBJ2-7, with 8 bases fitting TRBD1. Germline values: CDR1 MGHRA, CDR2 YSYEKL. The V segment lost 0 bases and the J segment 7 bases; nucleotides outside the gene matches: 29. The CDR3 loop spans 22 amino acids.

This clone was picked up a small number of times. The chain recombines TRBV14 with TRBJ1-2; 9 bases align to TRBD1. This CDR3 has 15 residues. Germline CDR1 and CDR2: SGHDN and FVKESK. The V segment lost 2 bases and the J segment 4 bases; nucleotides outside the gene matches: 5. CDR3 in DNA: TGTGCCAGCAGCCAAACAGGGGGCGCGACCTATGGCTACACCTTC. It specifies CASSQTGGATYGYTF.

This CDR3 reads CASNKGGGRNTEAFF. The CDR3 DNA is TGCGCCAGCAACAAAGGGGGGGGTCGGAACACTGAAGCTTTCTTT. The chain links TRBV10-2 to TRBJ1-1, with D perhaps TRBD1 (6 bases). The CDR3 is 15 amino acids. Trimming shortened V by 7 bases and J by 1 base, and 16 bases separated the two germline ends. The germline gives CDR1 WSHSY, CDR2 SAAADI.

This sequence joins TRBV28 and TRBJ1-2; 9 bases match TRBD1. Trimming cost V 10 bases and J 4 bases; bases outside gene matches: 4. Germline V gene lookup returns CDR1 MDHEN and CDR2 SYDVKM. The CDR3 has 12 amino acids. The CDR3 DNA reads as TGTGCCACCTCGACAGGGGGCTATGGCTACACCTTC. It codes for CATSTGGYGYTF.

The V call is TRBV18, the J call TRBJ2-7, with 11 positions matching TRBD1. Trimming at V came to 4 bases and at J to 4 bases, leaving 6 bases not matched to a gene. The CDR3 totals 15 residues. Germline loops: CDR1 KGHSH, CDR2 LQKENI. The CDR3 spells CASSHGQGAQYEQYF. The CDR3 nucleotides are TGTGCCAGCTCACATGGACAGGGGGCTCAGTACGAGCAGTACTTC. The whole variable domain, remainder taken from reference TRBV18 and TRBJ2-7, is NAGVMQNPRHLVRRRGQEARLRCSPMKGHSHVYWYRQLPEEGLKFMVYLQKENIIDESGMPKERFSAEFPKEGPSILRIQQVVRGDSAAYFCASSHGQGAQYEQYFGPGTRLTVT.

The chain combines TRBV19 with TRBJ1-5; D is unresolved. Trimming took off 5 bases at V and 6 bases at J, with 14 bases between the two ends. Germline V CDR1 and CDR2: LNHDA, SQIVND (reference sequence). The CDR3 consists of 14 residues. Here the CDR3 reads CASSPGNSGQPQHF. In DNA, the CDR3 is TGTGCCAGTAGTCCGGGGAATTCAGGTCAGCCCCAGCATTTT. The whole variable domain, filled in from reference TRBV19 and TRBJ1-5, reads DGGITQSPKYLFRKEGQNVTLSCEQNLNHDAMYWYRQDPGQGLRLIYYSQIVNDFQKGDIAEGYSVSREKKESFPLTVTSAQKNPTAFYLCASSPGNSGQPQHFGDGTRLSIL.

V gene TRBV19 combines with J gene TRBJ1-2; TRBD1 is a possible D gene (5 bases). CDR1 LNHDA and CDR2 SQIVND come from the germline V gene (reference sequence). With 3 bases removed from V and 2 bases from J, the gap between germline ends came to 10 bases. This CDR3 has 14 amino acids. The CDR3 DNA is TGTGCCAGTAGTATCCGGTCAGGGAACTATGGCTACACCTTC. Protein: CASSIRSGNYGYTF.

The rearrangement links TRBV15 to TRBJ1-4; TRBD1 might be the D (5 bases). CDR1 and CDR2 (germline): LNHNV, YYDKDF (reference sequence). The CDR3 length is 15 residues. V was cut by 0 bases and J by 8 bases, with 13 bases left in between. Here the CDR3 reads CATSRDAGLWEKLFF. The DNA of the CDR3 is TGTGCCACCAGCAGAGATGCAGGGCTTTGGGAAAAACTGTTTTTT.

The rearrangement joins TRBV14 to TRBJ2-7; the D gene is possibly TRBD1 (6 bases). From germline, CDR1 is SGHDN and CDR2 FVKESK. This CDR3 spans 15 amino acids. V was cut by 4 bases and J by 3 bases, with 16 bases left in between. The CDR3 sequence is CASSRTTGIVYEQYF. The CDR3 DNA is TGTGCCAGCAGCCGCACCACAGGGATCGTCTACGAGCAGTACTTC.

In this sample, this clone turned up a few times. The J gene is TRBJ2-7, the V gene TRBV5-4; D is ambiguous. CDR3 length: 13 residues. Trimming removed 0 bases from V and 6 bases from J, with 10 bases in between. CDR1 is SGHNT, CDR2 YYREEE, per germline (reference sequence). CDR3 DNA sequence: TGTGCCAGCAGCTTGGTTGGCCCTAGCGAGCAGTACTTC. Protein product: CASSLVGPSEQYF.

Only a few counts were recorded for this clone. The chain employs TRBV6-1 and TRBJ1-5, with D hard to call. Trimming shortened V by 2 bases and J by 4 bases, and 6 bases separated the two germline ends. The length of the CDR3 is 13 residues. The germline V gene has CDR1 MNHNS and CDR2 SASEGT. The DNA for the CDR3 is TGTGCCAGCAGTGAACAGAGGAATCAGCCCCAGCATTTT. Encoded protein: CASSEQRNQPQHF.

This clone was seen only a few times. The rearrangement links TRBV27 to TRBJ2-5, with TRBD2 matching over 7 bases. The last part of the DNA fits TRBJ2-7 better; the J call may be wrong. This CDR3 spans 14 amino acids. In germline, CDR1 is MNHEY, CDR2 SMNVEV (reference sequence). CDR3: CASSSYAGVSEQYF. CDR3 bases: TGTGCCAGCAGTTCCTATGCGGGAGTGAGCGAGCAGTACTTC.

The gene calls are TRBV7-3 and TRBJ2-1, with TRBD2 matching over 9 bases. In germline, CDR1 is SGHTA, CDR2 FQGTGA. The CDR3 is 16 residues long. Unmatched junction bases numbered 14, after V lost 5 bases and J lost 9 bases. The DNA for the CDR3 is TGTGCCAGCAGCCGGAGGGGCGGGAGGGCGGACGGTGAGCAGTTCTTC. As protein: CASSRRGGRADGEQFF.

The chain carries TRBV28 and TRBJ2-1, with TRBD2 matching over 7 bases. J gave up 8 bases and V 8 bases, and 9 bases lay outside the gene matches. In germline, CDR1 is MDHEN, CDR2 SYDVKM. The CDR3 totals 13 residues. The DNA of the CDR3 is TGTGCCAGCCGGGCGGGAGCATTCGATGAGCAGTTCTTC. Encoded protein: CASRAGAFDEQFF.

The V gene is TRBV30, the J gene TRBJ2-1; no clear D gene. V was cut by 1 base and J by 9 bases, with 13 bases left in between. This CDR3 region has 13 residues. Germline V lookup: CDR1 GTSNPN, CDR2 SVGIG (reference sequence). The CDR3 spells CAWSGANSLEQFF. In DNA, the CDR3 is TGTGCCTGGAGTGGGGCGAACAGCCTTGAGCAGTTCTTC.

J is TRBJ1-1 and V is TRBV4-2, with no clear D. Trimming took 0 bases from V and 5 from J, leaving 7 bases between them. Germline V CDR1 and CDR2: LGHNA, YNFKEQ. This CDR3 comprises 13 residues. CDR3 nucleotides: TGTGCCAGCAGCCAAGATATTTCTACTGAAGCTTTCTTT. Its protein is CASSQDISTEAFF.

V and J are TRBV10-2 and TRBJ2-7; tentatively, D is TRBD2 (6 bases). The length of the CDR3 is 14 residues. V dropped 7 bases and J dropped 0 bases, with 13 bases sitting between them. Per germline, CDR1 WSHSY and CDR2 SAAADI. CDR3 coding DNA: TGCGCCAGCATGGTCGGGAGAAACTCCTACGAGCAGTACTTC. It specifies CASMVGRNSYEQYF.

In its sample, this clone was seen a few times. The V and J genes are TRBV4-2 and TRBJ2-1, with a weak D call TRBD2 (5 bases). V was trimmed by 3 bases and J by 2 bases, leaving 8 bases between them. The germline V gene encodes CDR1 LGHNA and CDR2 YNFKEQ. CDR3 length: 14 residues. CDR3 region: CASSQSGTYNEQFF. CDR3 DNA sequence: TGTGCCAGCAGCCAGTCCGGGACCTACAATGAGCAGTTCTTC.

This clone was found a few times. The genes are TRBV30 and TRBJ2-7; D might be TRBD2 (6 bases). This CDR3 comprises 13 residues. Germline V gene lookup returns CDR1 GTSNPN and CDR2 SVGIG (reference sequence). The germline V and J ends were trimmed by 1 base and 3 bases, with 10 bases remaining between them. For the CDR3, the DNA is TGTGCCTGGAGTGACGGGAGAAGCTACGAGCAGTACTTC. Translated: CAWSDGRSYEQYF.